The TCR beta chain described here comes from a study of blood T cell repertoires in COVID-19. Sequencing was performed with immunoSEQ multiplex PCR; in TCRdb, only in-frame clones are kept and a portion is missing. This table holds about 330,000 clones, more than 75% found once. Germline CDR1 reads SGHRS; CDR2 reads YFSETQ. CDR3 size: 15 residues. Trimming cost V 1 base and J 2 bases, with 9 bases left between them. V is TRBV5-1 and J is TRBJ2-2; D ambiguous. Sequencing was performed on PBMCs or T cells enriched from blood (not recorded which). The TCR sequence derives from a woman between 25 and 40 years old who had recovered from COVID-19. This chain's CDR3 is CASSLYGFNTGELFF. For the CDR3, the DNA is TGCGCCAGCAGCTTGTACGGGTTTAACACCGGGGAGCTGTTTTTT. Supplemented by reference TRBV5-1 and TRBJ2-2, the full variable domain reads KAGVTQTPRYLIKTRGQQVTLSCSPISGHRSVSWYQQTPGQGLQFLFEYFSETQRNKGNFPGRFSGRQFSNSRSEMNVSTLELGDSALYLCASSLYGFNTGELFFGEGSRLTVL.